This T cell receptor (beta chain) was sequenced in a study of PD-1 blockade in classical Hodgkin lymphoma (dated by TCRdb to about 2020). As for the study more broadly: Nivolumab dosing was 3 mg/kg intravenously every 2 weeks, continuing until either disease progression or unacceptable toxicity. The study used CyTOF and TCR beta sequencing to define a peripheral blood immune signature of response to PD-1 blockade in classical Hodgkin lymphoma.

V is shortened by 2 bases, J by 2 bases, and the region joining them spans 6 bases. CDR1 LNHDA and CDR2 SQIVND were looked up in the germline V gene (reference sequence). Inclusive of the bounding cysteine and phenylalanine, the CDR3 is 13 residues long. Only the CDR3 portion is preserved as DNA: 39 bases, with reading frame beginning at the first base. The paper's findings and limits, for the study overall: A significant rise by C4D1 was seen in CD4+ but not CD8+ TCR diversity (p=0.0027 vs p=0.16), with the rise being most apparent in complete responders (p=0.02). Baseline TCR diversity was reported to be lower in newly diagnosed patients than in healthy donors, and even lower in relapsed/refractory patients. Lower diversity was observed in patients in whom nivolumab was started less than 1 year after ASCT, and these patients were excluded from later analyses so that confounding by immune reconstitution would be avoided. Only a single clinical trial cohort was studied, and what caused the repertoire differences, possibly disease activity or prior therapy, remained undefined. Trial patients with a complete response had baseline diversity similar to that of newly diagnosed patients, while partial responders and progressors had significantly lower diversity.

Concerning this clone: Its recognized antigen is unknown. Within one base of it there is no much larger clone, and no base qualities were kept.

Genomic DNA was isolated using the Qiagen DNeasy kit from unsorted PBMCs as well as from negatively selected CD4+ and CD8+ fractions. TCR beta CDR3 regions were amplified by immunoSEQ multiplex PCR using primers annealing to V and J segments. A synthetic immune receptor repertoire was used to minimize amplification bias, and remaining bias was computationally removed after sequencing. The authors processed their data as follows. Repertoire diversity was quantified as the Shannon entropy index using custom Python scripts. Unsorted, CD4+ and CD8+ repertoires were analyzed separately, except in combined analyses where CD4+ and CD8+ sequences were merged in silico. Clonal expansion was defined as at least a 2-fold frequency increase after treatment relative to C1D1, with a pseudocount of 0.5 for undetected baseline clones. Clones with 0 or 1 copy at C1D1 were classified as singleton clones, and clones with 2 or more copies were classified as non-singleton clones. Clones expanded in unsorted samples were assigned a CD4+, CD8+ or unknown annotation through matching of protein sequences in sorted samples from the same patient. Wilcoxon tests on paired samples were used to test changes in diversity from C1D1 to C4D1. This immuneACCESS table, as held by TCRdb, lists in-frame sequences with V and J called but not all clones. Of the missing ones, under half trace to an unresolved V gene in checked studies; the others have no known cause. D and trimming come from the DNA, and the V and J calls and clone size come from that table. The sample yields 95,000 to 100,000 clones; roughly 90% were counted once. The ten largest clones take up about 6.4% of the sample.

Explained via the paper, the time point label denotes: cycle 2 day 1 (C2D1) of nivolumab. Every trial patient had relapsed following autologous stem cell transplantation, and prior brentuximab vedotin exposure was what differed among cohorts A, B and C. A total of roughly 60 patients with relapsed/refractory classical Hodgkin lymphoma made up the trial cohort, and each patient's best overall response was complete response, partial response or progressive disease. In the multi-cohort phase II CheckMate 205 trial, trial patients received single-agent nivolumab. Best overall response was determined by an independent review committee according to the 2007 International Working Group response criteria. Trial PBMCs were collected immediately before nivolumab initiation (C1D1) and during therapy at cycle 2 day 1 and cycle 4 day 1. After peripheral blood was drawn into 8 mL Vacutainer Cell Preparation Tubes, PBMCs were isolated by centrifugation and then cryopreserved.

The TCR comes from a human donor with classical Hodgkin lymphoma. The sequences come from peripheral blood mononuclear cells (PBMCs), collected before the second cycle of nivolumab. The V gene is TRBV19 and the J gene is TRBJ1-1; the D gene remains uncertain. Here the CDR3 is given as CASSITLNTEAFF. The nucleotide sequence is given as TGTGCCAGTAGTATAACACTCAACACTGAAGCTTTCTTT.